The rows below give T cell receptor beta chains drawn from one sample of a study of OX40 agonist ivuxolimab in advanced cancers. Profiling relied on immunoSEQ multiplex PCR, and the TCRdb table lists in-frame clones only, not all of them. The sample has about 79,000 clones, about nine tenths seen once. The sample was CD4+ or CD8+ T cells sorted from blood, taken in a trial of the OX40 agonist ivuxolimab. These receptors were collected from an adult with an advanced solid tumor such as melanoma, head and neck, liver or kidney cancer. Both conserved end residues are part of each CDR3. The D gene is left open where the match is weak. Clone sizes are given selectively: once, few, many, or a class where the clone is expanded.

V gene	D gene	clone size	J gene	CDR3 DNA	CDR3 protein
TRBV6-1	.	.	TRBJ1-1	TGTGCCAGCAGTGAAGGCCCGGGGACTGAAGCTTTCTTT	CASSEGPGTEAFF
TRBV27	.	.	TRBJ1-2	TGTGCCAGCAGCCCCTCATACATTCATGGCTACACCTTC	CASSPSYIHGYTF
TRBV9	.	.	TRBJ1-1	TGTGCCAGCAGGCCCGGGACGGCGAACACTGAAGCTTTCTTT	CASRPGTANTEAFF
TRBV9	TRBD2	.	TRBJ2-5	TGTGCCAGCAGCCCTGGCGGGACTAGACAAGAGACCCAGTACTTC	CASSPGGTRQETQYF
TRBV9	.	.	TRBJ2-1	TGTGCCAGCAGCGTAGAGGAGCGGCTAGCTAATGAGCAGTTCTTC	CASSVEERLANEQFF
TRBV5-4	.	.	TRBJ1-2	TGTGCCAGCAGCCGGGGTGGAGGGTTGGGATTGGGCTATGGCTACACCTTC	CASSRGGGLGLGYGYTF
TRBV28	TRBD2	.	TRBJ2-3	TGTGCCAGCAATTCCTCCCCGGGACTAGCGGATACGCAGTATTTT	CASNSSPGLADTQYF
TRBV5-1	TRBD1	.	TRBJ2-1	TGCGCCAGCAGCTTCGTCAGGGGGCGCAGCAATGAGCAGTTCTTC	CASSFVRGRSNEQFF
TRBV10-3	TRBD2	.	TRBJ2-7	TGTGCCATCAGTGGGCTAGCGGGTGGCTCCTACGAGCAGTACTTC	CAISGLAGGSYEQYF
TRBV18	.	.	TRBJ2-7	TGTGCCAGCTCACCACCAGTCAGTCCCTACGAGCAGTACTTC	CASSPPVSPYEQYF
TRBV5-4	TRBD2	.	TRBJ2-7	TGTGCCAGCAGCTTGGGACTAGCGGGGAGGGTCGACTACGAGCAGTACTTC	CASSLGLAGRVDYEQYF
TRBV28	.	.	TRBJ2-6	TGTGCCAGCGTTTACAGTGCTGGGGCCAACGTCCTGACTTTC	CASVYSAGANVLTF
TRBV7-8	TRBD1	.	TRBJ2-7	TGTGCCAGCAGCTTAGGAATGGGTACAGGGGGCTCCTACGAGCAGTACTTC	CASSLGMGTGGSYEQYF
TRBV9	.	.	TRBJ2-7	TGTGCCAGCAGCGTAGGCGACGGAAGAAGCTACGAGCAGTACTTC	CASSVGDGRSYEQYF
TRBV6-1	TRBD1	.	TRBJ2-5	TGTGCCAGCCAAGACAGGGCCAAGGAGACCCAGTACTTC	CASQDRAKETQYF
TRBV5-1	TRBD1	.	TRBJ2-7	TGCGCCAGCAGCCGGACAGGCTACGAGCAGTACTTC	CASSRTGYEQYF
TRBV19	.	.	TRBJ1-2	TGTGCCAGTAGTACCCTACAGGGACGCTACACCTTC	CASSTLQGRYTF
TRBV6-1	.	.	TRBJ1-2	TGTGCCAGCAGTGAACATCGGGAAGGAGCCTATGGCTACACCTTC	CASSEHREGAYGYTF
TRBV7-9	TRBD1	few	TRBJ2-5	TGTGCCAGCAGCTTAGTGCGACAGGGCAAGACCCAGTACTTC	CASSLVRQGKTQYF
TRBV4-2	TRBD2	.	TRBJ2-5	TGTGCCAGCAGCACGTCAGGACTAGCGGAGGAGACCCAGTACTTC	CASSTSGLAEETQYF
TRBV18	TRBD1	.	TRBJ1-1	TGTGCCAGCTCACCCGGACAGGGCGCTGAAGCTTTCTTT	CASSPGQGAEAFF
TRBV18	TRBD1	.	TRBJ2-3	TGTGCCAGCTCACCTGCCGACAGGGGGCCAGATACGCAGTATTTT	CASSPADRGPDTQYF
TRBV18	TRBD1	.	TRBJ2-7	TGTGCCAGCTCACTATCAGGGGGCAAATGGGAGCAGTACTTC	CASSLSGGKWEQYF
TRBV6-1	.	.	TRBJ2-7	TGTGCCAGCAGTGACGACAGATACGAGCAGTACTTC	CASSDDRYEQYF
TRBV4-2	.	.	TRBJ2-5	TGTGCCAGCAGCCAAGATCGCAGGGAGCAAGAGACCCAGTACTTC	CASSQDRREQETQYF
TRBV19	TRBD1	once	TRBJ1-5	TGTGCCAGTAGTATAAGGGACAGGTTCAATCAGCCCCAGCATTTT	CASSIRDRFNQPQHF
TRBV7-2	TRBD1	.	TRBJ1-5	TGTGCCAGCAGCCGGGACAGCTACAATCAGCCCCAGCATTTT	CASSRDSYNQPQHF
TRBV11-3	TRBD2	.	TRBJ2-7	TGTGCCAGCAGCCCCGGACTAGCGGGATGGTGGTACGAGCAGTACTTC	CASSPGLAGWWYEQYF
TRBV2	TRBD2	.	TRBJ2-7	TGTGCCAGCAGTTTCCGGAGGACTAGCCGGGACGAGCAGTACTTC	CASSFRRTSRDEQYF
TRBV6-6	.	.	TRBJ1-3	TGTGCCAGCAGTCCCCTTGACACCATATATTTT	CASSPLDTIYF
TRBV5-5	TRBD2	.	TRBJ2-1	TGTGCCAGCAGCTCGGGACTAGCGGGGAACAATGAGCAGTTCTTC	CASSSGLAGNNEQFF
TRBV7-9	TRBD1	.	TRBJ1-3	TGTGCCAGCAGCACCGGGACAGGGCAAAGAAACACCATATATTTT	CASSTGTGQRNTIYF
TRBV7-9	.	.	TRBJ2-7	TGTGCCAGCACGAGGGACGGACTGTTCTACGAGCAGTACTTC	CASTRDGLFYEQYF
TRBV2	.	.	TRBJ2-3	TGTGCCAGCAGCGCGATTAGCGGCAGCACAGATACGCAGTATTTT	CASSAISGSTDTQYF
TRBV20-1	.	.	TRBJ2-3	TGCAGTGCTAGTGACATAGATACGCAGTATTTT	CSASDIDTQYF
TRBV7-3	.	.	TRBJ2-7	TGTGCCAGCAGCCCAACTCTGGCGTTCGGCGAGCAGTACTTC	CASSPTLAFGEQYF
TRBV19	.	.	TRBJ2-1	TGTGCCAGTAGTATTTCGACAGGGGAGGGCAATGAGCAGTTCTTC	CASSISTGEGNEQFF
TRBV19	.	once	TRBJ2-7	TGTGCCAGTAGTATGTGGGCAGCCCCTTACGGCTACGAGCAGTACTTC	CASSMWAAPYGYEQYF
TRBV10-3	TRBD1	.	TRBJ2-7	TGTGCCATCAGTGAGCCTAGCCGGACAGGCGGTAGTTACGAGCAGTACTTC	CAISEPSRTGGSYEQYF